This T cell receptor beta chain came from a study of shared clonotypes between healthy human individuals. This clone was found many times. This CDR3 is 14 amino acids long. Per the germline V gene, CDR1 is SNHLY and CDR2 is FYNNEI. V dropped 6 bases and J dropped 2 bases, with 11 bases sitting between them. Sequenced by immunoSEQ multiplex PCR; TCRdb stores in-frame clones only, minus some. Of 100,000 to 120,000 clones in the sample, over 65% are singletons; the top ten hold about 25%. This clonotype was sampled from a woman aged 25-40 years in good health. The rearrangement joins TRBV2 to TRBJ1-5; D remains unclear. Material: memory CD8+ T cells sorted from blood. The subset denotes: CD45RO+ cells pooled with CCR7-negative TemRA cells. The CDR3 spells CASSLAGGNQPQHF. The CDR3 DNA reads as TGTGCCAGCAGCTTAGCCGGGGGCAATCAGCCCCAGCATTTT.